These T cell receptor beta chains were read from a single sample in a study of T cells after yellow fever vaccination. TCRdb re-called the 5' RACE reads with MiXCR, one entry per CDR3 protein. This repertoire shows approximately 300,000 distinct CDR3 sequences, roughly 8.7% found once; its top ten account for roughly 18%. Sequences were derived from PBMCs, sampled on the day of the first yellow fever vaccination. These receptor sequences come from a man between 18 and 29 years old who received the YFV17D yellow fever vaccine. The CDR3 runs from the conserved cysteine through the conserved F or W. The D gene is left open where the match is weak. Part of the rows lack a size; the others show once, few, many or a class for expanded clones.

abundance,j_gene,d_gene,v_gene,CDR3nt,CDR3aa
few,TRBJ2-7,.,TRBV7-2,TGTGCCAGCAGTACCCCGTGGGCGAACGAGCAGTACTTC,CASSTPWANEQYF
many,TRBJ2-1,TRBD1,TRBV5-1,TGCGCCAGCAGCCGGGACAGGGCCCTCAATGAGCAGTTCTTC,CASSRDRALNEQFF
few,TRBJ1-2,.,TRBV4-1,TGCGCCAGCAGCCAAGGAGAGGCAGCAAGCTATGGCTACACCTTC,CASSQGEAASYGYTF
few,TRBJ1-2,TRBD1,TRBV3-1,TGTGCCAGCAGCCACCACGGGACAGGGAATAACTATGGCTACACCTTC,CASSHHGTGNNYGYTF
few,TRBJ1-2,.,TRBV4-1,TGCGCCAGCAGCCAAGCGTCAGGACTTAACTATGGCTACACCTTC,CASSQASGLNYGYTF
.,TRBJ2-1,.,TRBV7-2,TGTGCCAGCAGCGTCCCGGGTCCGAGTGAGCAGTTCTTC,CASSVPGPSEQFF
few,TRBJ2-1,.,TRBV7-2,TGTGCCAGCAGCTTAATGCAGGGTGACAATGAGCAGTTCTTC,CASSLMQGDNEQFF
.,TRBJ2-5,.,TRBV4-1,TGCGCCAGCAGCCGGACTGCAACGACATTCCAAGAGACCCAGTACTTC,CASSRTATTFQETQYF
.,TRBJ1-4,.,TRBV25-1,TGTGCCAGCAGTGACGTAGAGGCAATTAATGAAAAACTGTTTTTT,CASSDVEAINEKLFF
.,TRBJ2-5,.,TRBV5-1,TGCGCCAGCAGAATGGGAACAGGACAAGAGACCCAGTACTTC,CASRMGTGQETQYF
.,TRBJ2-3,.,TRBV5-1,TGCGCCAGCAGCTTTGGGGGGGGCGAGGCCGCAGATACGCAGTATTTT,CASSFGGGEAADTQYF
.,TRBJ2-3,.,TRBV18,TGTGCCAGCTCCTGGGCGGGACAGCCAGATACGCAGTATTTT,CASSWAGQPDTQYF
many,TRBJ2-1,TRBD1,TRBV5-1,TGCGCCAGCAGCAGGCGACAGGGGGGTGATGAGCAGTTCTTC,CASSRRQGGDEQFF
few,TRBJ2-5,TRBD1,TRBV7-3,TGTGCCAGCAGCTGGCCCCGGGACAGCTTAGAGACCCAGTACTTC,CASSWPRDSLETQYF
few,TRBJ1-1,.,TRBV5-1,TGCGCCAGCAGCGATCCGACACGAGGGTACACTGAAGCTTTCTTT,CASSDPTRGYTEAFF
.,TRBJ2-1,TRBD1,TRBV7-6,TGTGCCAGCAGCGAAACAGGGGGCAATGAGCAGTTCTTC,CASSETGGNEQFF